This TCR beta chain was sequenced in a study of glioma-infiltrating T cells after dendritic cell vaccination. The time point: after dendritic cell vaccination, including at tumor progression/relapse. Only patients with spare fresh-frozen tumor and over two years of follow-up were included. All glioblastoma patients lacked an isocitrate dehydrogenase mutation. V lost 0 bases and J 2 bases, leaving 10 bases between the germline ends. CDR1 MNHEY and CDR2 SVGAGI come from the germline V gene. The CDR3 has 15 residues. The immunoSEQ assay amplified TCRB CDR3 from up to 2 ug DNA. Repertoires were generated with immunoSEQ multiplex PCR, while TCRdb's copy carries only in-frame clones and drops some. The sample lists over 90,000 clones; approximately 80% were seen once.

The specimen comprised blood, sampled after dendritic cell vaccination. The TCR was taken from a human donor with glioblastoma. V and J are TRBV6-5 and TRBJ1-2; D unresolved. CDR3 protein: CASSYSFNGNYGYTF. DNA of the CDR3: TGTGCCAGCAGTTACTCTTTTAACGGGAACTATGGCTACACCTTC.